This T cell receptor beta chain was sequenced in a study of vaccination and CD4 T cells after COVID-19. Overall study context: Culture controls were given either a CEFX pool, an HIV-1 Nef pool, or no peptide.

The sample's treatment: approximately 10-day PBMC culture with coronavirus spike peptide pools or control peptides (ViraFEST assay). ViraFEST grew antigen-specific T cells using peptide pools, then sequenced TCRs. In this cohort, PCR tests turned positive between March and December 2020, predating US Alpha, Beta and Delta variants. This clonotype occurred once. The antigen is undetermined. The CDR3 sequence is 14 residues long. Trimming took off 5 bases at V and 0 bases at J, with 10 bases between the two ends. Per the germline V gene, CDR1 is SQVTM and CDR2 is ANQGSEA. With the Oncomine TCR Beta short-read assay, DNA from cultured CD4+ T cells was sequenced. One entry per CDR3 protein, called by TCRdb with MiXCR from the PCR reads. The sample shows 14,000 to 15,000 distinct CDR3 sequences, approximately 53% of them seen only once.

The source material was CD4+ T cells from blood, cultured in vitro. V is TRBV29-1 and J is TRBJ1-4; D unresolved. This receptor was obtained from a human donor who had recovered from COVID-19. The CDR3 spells CSVYDPATNEKLFF. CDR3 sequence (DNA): TGCAGCGTTTACGACCCCGCAACTAATGAAAAACTGTTTTTT.